There are many counts of the clone carrying this T cell receptor beta chain. V was clipped by 7 bases and J by 1 base; unmatched bases: 15. The CDR3 spans 18 residues. Germline lookup yields CDR1 LNHDA and CDR2 SQIVND (reference sequence). Time point here: sample taken at primary tumor resection. The sequenced material consisted of unsorted whole RNA from tumor, nontumor lung or frozen PBMC. The sample belongs to a study of spatial heterogeneity in lung cancer. Study as a whole: Detected sequences consistently included more beta-chain ones than alpha-chain ones.

TCRdb reanalysed the 5' RACE reads using MiXCR and keeps one entry per CDR3 protein. The sample contains 20,000 to 25,000 distinct CDR3 sequences, about 4.5% of which appear only once. Source: PBMCs, taken at surgery. The chain employs TRBV19 and TRBJ2-2, with 7 bases matching TRBD1. The TCR originated in a male donor with early-stage non-small cell lung cancer. Here the CDR3 reads CASTFAPPWTGNTGELFF. The CDR3 bases are TGTGCCAGTACGTTCGCCCCCCCCTGGACAGGGAACACCGGGGAGCTGTTTTTT.